This T cell receptor beta chain derives from a study of T cells after yellow fever vaccination. The study's findings and limits: Abundant contaminating clonotypes from the bulk population could appear in FACS-sorted repertoires. Clones that expanded after primary vaccination mostly reappeared after the booster (just under 98% CD4, 88% CD8). Few clonotypes appeared in both CD4 and CD8 compartments.

This clonotype has a handful of counts. Its antigen is still unknown. The J segment lost 2 bases and the V segment lost 3 bases, leaving 6 bases of the junction unmatched. Germline V gene sequence: CDR1 KGHSH, CDR2 LQKENI. CDR3 length: 15 amino acids. A process of 5'RACE template switching, which added a universal primer site and UMIs, was used to make TCR cDNA. TCRdb called the 5' RACE reads again in MiXCR, with one record for every CDR3 protein. Of hundreds of thousands of distinct CDR3 sequences in the sample, 10% to 15% were seen once. Sequencing used PBMCs, obtained on the day of the yellow fever booster vaccination. The receptor's source is a man aged 25 to 40 who received the YFV17D yellow fever vaccine. This chain joins TRBV18 and TRBJ2-5; 7 bases match TRBD2. In DNA, the CDR3 is TGTGCCAGCTCACCGAGCGGGAATGAACAAGAGACCCAGTACTTC. Amino acid sequence: CASSPSGNEQETQYF.